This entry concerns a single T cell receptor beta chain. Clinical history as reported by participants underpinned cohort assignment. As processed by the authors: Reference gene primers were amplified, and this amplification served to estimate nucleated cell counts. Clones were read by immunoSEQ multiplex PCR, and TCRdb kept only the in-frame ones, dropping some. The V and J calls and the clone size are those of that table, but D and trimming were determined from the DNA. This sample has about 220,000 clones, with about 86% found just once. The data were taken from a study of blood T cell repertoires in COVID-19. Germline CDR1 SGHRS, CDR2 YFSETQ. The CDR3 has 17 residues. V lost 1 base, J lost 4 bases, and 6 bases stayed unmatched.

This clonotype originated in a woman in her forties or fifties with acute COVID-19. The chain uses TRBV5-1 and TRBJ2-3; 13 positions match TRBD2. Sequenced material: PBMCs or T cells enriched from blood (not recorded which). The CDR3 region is CASSLSRTSGSSDTQYF. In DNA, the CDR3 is TGCGCCAGCAGCTTGAGCCGGACTAGCGGGAGTTCAGATACGCAGTATTTT.